This passage covers 5 T cell receptor beta chains from one sample sequenced in a study of long-term antiretroviral therapy in people with HIV. Running of the v3.0 immunoSEQ assay took place at survey level. This table comes from immunoSEQ multiplex PCR, and its TCRdb copy is limited to in-frame clones, with some not included. This table holds 35,000 or so clones, around 85% found once. The sample here was unsorted PBMCs, taken 2.2 years after starting antiretroviral therapy. The receptor set was obtained from a man aged 18 to 30 with HIV.

This chain links TRBV7-9 with TRBJ1-1; TRBD1 is a possible D gene (6 bases). CDR3 length: 15 amino acids. CDR1 and CDR2 from the germline V gene are SEHNR and FQNEAQ (reference sequence). Trimming removed 0 bases at V and 0 bases at J, with 8 bases between. The DNA for the CDR3 is TGTGCCAGCAGCTTAGCGTACAGGGTGAACACTGAAGCTTTCTTT. Protein product: CASSLAYRVNTEAFF.

This chain joins TRBV5-6 and TRBJ2-7; D remains unclear. Trimming shortened V by 1 base and J by 7 bases, and 24 bases separated the two germline ends. Per germline, CDR1 SGHDT and CDR2 YYEEEE. CDR3 length: 17 amino acids. The CDR3 protein is CASSLNGLSLPPNEQYF. CDR3 coding DNA: TGTGCCAGCAGCTTGAATGGCCTCAGTCTTCCTCCTAATGAGCAGTACTTC.

The chain recombines TRBV10-3 with TRBJ2-7; the D is unclear. Deletions cut 0 bases from V and 2 bases from J, with 11 bases between. Germline loops: CDR1 ENHRY, CDR2 SYGVKD. The CDR3 extends over 15 amino acids. CDR3 nucleotides: TGTGCCATCAGTGAGTCGAAGGTCAATGCCTACGAGCAGTACTTC. This codes for CAISESKVNAYEQYF.

This chain links TRBV5-1 with TRBJ2-1, with 10 bases identical to TRBD2. The CDR3 is made up of 16 amino acids. Per germline, CDR1 SGHRS and CDR2 YFSETQ. V shed 2 bases and J 7 bases; nucleotides not matched to a gene: 9. The chain's CDR3 is CASSLELAGWVNEQFF. The CDR3 coding sequence is TGCGCCAGCAGCTTAGAACTAGCGGGGTGGGTAAATGAGCAGTTCTTC.

This chain uses TRBV5-1 with TRBJ2-3, with D hard to call. Germline CDR1 reads SGHRS; CDR2 reads YFSETQ. CDR3 length: 14 residues. V dropped 3 bases and J dropped 0 bases, with 8 bases sitting between them. CDR3 residues: CASSSTRSTDTQYF. DNA of the CDR3: TGCGCCAGCAGCTCGACAAGGAGCACAGATACGCAGTATTTT.